This TCR beta chain was recorded in a study of response to subunit inactivated influenza vaccine. TCRdb re-analysed the RT-PCR reads in MiXCR, keeping a single row per CDR3 protein. The data contain approximately 500,000 distinct CDR3 sequences, approximately 13% of them singletons. In the case of this clonotype: Its target is not known.

The CDR3 length is 14 residues. Germline V gives CDR1 MGHRA, CDR2 YSYEKL. Trimming took off 0 bases at V and 4 bases at J, with 4 bases between the two ends. Whole-study results and caveats: The authors proposed limited new T cell recruitment per seasonal influenza vaccination.

The source material was PBMCs from blood, sampled roughly 46 days after vaccination. The receptor was isolated from a man over 45 who received an inactivated influenza vaccine. The chain links TRBV4-1 to TRBJ2-6; no clear D gene. The DNA of the CDR3 is TGCGCCAGCAGCCAAGAACGGGGGGCCAACGTCCTGACTTTC. Translating gives CASSQERGANVLTF.